This T cell receptor beta chain was observed in a study of blood T cell repertoires in COVID-19. As for the study in general: Samples representing acute and convalescent COVID-19 were sourced from the United States, Italy and Spain.

Participants came from about 24 US areas, aged about 18 to 89 years. Participant-given clinical history determined each cohort assignment. This CDR3 is built from 19 residues. CDR1 is MGHRA and CDR2 is YSYEKL in the germline V gene. V was clipped by 0 bases and J by 3 bases; unmatched bases: 13. Study processing details: Counts of nucleated cells, estimated from reference gene primer amplification, were obtained. Repertoires were generated with immunoSEQ multiplex PCR, while TCRdb's copy carries only in-frame clones and drops some. Clonal size and the V and J genes are those of that table, whereas D and trimming came from the DNA. This sample yields around 130,000 clones, of which 84% are seen a single time; 3% to 3.5% belongs to the top ten.

This rearrangement joins TRBV4-1 to TRBJ2-7; 11 nucleotides agree with TRBD2. The source material was PBMCs or T cells enriched from blood (not recorded which). The sequence derives from a woman aged 50 to 60 with acute COVID-19. The CDR3 coding sequence is TGCGCCAGCAGCCAAGATCCGGGTAATCTAGCGGGAGGAATCTACGAGCAGTACTTC. It encodes CASSQDPGNLAGGIYEQYF.